One sample yielded the 11 T cell receptor beta chains listed below, sequenced in a study of blood T cell repertoires in COVID-19. Only in-frame clones appear in the TCRdb table, and some are missing; sequencing was by immunoSEQ multiplex PCR. The data show about 120,000 clones, approximately 77% seen once. The specimen sequenced was peripheral blood. The receptors come from a human donor in a cohort sampled during active COVID-19.

This chain connects TRBV28 to TRBJ2-7, with 10 bases lining up with TRBD2. Germline assignment: CDR1 MDHEN and CDR2 SYDVKM. The CDR3 has 12 residues. V lost 8 bases and J lost 6; bases outside the gene matches: 4. CDR3 sequence (DNA): TGTGCCAGCGAGCGGGAGGGAAGCGAGCAGTACTTC. Its translation is CASEREGSEQYF.

In this sample, this clone is medium-sized. This chain connects TRBV15 to TRBJ2-6; D is unresolved. Trimming took off 0 bases at V and 3 bases at J, with 3 bases between the two ends. The CDR3 is 14 residues long. Germline assignment: CDR1 LNHNV and CDR2 YYDKDF (reference sequence). The CDR3: CATSRDRGANVLTF. DNA for the CDR3: TGTGCCACCAGCAGAGATCGTGGGGCCAACGTCCTGACTTTC.

This chain links TRBV4-2 with TRBJ2-5, with TRBD2 identical over 11 bases. The CDR3 has 23 amino acids. The V and J ends lost 0 bases and 1 base, in that order; junction bases with no gene match: 22. Germline CDR1 is LGHNA and CDR2 is YNFKEQ. CDR3 amino acids: CASSQDESVGLAGGPTFQETQYF. In nucleotides, the CDR3 is TGTGCCAGCAGCCAAGACGAATCCGTCGGGCTAGCGGGGGGCCCAACTTTCCAAGAGACCCAGTACTTC.

The V call is TRBV10-3, the J call TRBJ1-2; 9 bases align to TRBD1. Trimming removed 8 bases from V and 0 bases from J; junction bases left unmatched: 10. The CDR3 is made up of 16 amino acids. Germline V lookup: CDR1 ENHRY, CDR2 SYGVKD. CDR3 in DNA: TGTGCCATCGTCCCGGACAGGGGCGGGTCTAACTATGGCTACACCTTC. Translation: CAIVPDRGGSNYGYTF.

This sequence joins TRBV5-1 and TRBJ1-1; 7 bases map to TRBD1. Trimming at V came to 5 bases and at J to 1 base, leaving 8 bases not matched to a gene. This CDR3 has 15 residues. Germline CDR1 is SGHRS and CDR2 is YFSETQ. The CDR3 nucleotides read TGCGCCAGCAGACCGGGCCGGACAGGGAACACTGAAGCTTTCTTT. This codes for CASRPGRTGNTEAFF.

This clone was counted only a few times. The chain recombines TRBV6-6 with TRBJ1-5; D unclear. Germline V lookup: CDR1 MNHNY, CDR2 SVGAGI (reference sequence). This CDR3 comprises 12 residues. The V end lost 7 bases, the J end lost 6 bases, and 10 bases lay between the germline ends. In DNA, the CDR3 is TGTGCCAGCAACTACGAGGGTCAGCCCCAGCATTTT. Residues: CASNYEGQPQHF.

This chain connects TRBV30 to TRBJ1-1; no clear D. Per germline, CDR1 GTSNPN and CDR2 SVGIG (reference sequence). This CDR3 spans 12 amino acids. V shed 3 bases and J shed 7 bases, with 12 bases lying between them. CDR3 sequence: CAWSLLSIEAFF. The DNA of the CDR3 is TGTGCCTGGAGCCTCCTGAGTATTGAAGCTTTCTTT.

The gene calls are TRBV29-1 and TRBJ1-5; D possibly corresponds to TRBD1 (5 bases). CDR3 length equals 14 residues. CDR1 is SQVTM, CDR2 ANQGSEA, per germline. V shed 6 bases and J shed 7 bases, with 19 bases lying between them. Written as DNA, the CDR3 is TGCAGCGTAAGATCGTCCGGGGGTGGGCAGCCCCAGCATTTT. This encodes CSVRSSGGGQPQHF.

V and J are TRBV4-1 and TRBJ1-2, with 9 bases that match TRBD1. This CDR3 comprises 16 residues. The germline CDR1 and CDR2 sequences are MGHRA and YSYEKL. V shed 0 bases and J 5 bases; nucleotides not matched to a gene: 7. The CDR3 is CASSQDSGTGIYGYTF. In nucleotides, the CDR3 is TGCGCCAGCAGCCAAGATAGTGGGACAGGGATTTATGGCTACACCTTC.

This clone has only a few counts. This rearrangement joins TRBV11-2 to TRBJ2-7, with a weak D call TRBD1 (6 bases). From germline, CDR1 is SGHAT and CDR2 FQNNGV. This CDR3 is 16 amino acids long. V lost 5 bases, J lost 4 bases, and 21 bases lay in between. CDR3 sequence (DNA): TGTGCCAGCAGCAAGAAGGAACTCGGGACAACATACGAGCAGTACTTC. It codes for CASSKKELGTTYEQYF.

The chain joins TRBV5-1 to TRBJ1-1; D ambiguous. The CDR3 spans 14 residues. V lost 5 bases and J lost 6, with 17 bases in between. In germline, CDR1 is SGHRS, CDR2 YFSETQ. DNA for the CDR3: TGCGCCAGCAGGACCGGGTCTGACGACGCTGAAGCTTTCTTT. It yields the protein CASRTGSDDAEAFF.